This T cell receptor beta chain is drawn from a study of blood T cell repertoires in COVID-19. Study summary: Acute and convalescent COVID-19 samples came from the United States, Italy and Spain.

The V end was cut by 3 bases, the J end by 1 base, with 10 bases between. The V gene's germline CDR1 is SGHRS and CDR2 YFSETQ. The CDR3 consists of 14 residues. Libraries were prepared by immunoSEQ multiplex PCR; TCRdb keeps only in-frame clonotypes and omits some of them. The table includes roughly 48,000 clones, around 79% detected once. The chain has TRBV5-1 and TRBJ1-1; possible D gene TRBD1, 6 bases. The clonotype comes from a human donor with active or convalescent COVID-19. The donor label of this sample is uncertain. Input material: peripheral blood. In nucleotides, the CDR3 is TGCGCCAGCAGCTCATTGGACAGGAACACTGAAGCTTTCTTT. Encoded protein: CASSSLDRNTEAFF.